A single sample is the source of the 15 T cell receptor beta chains below, sequenced in a study of radiation and T cells in renal cell carcinoma. The repertoire was sequenced with immunoSEQ multiplex PCR; TCRdb's copy has only in-frame clones and lacks some. The sample yields roughly 64,000 clones, over 60% seen once. As to time point: blood 4 weeks post-SBRT, at nephrectomy. Specified treatment: 15 Gy SBRT to primary tumor, nephrectomy 4 weeks later. The specimen was blood, collected from a patient whose treatment included radiotherapy and nephrectomy. The receptors derive from a man aged 55 to 70 with renal cell carcinoma.

The chain has TRBV4-1 and TRBJ2-3, with TRBD2 identical over 8 bases. This CDR3 contains 17 residues. V lost 4 bases, J lost 5 bases, and 14 bases stayed unmatched. Germline loops: CDR1 MGHRA, CDR2 YSYEKL. The CDR3 DNA reads TGCGCCAGCAGCCTCGTTAAGACTAGCGCGGGGGGAGATACGCAGTATTTT. Translation gives CASSLVKTSAGGDTQYF.

The J gene is TRBJ2-2, the V gene TRBV27, with TRBD2 matching over 9 bases. V trimming: 7 bases; J trimming: 2 bases; junction bases outside the gene matches: 8. Germline CDR1 and CDR2: MNHEY and SMNVEV (reference sequence). The CDR3 is made up of 16 amino acids. The CDR3 DNA is TGTGCCAGCACGGCCCTAGCGGGACTCAACACCGGGGAGCTGTTTTTT. Translation: CASTALAGLNTGELFF.

This chain connects TRBV7-6 to TRBJ2-7; D is perhaps TRBD2 (6 bases). V was pared by 1 base and J by 2 bases, with 12 bases between. The CDR3 consists of 15 residues. Per germline, CDR1 SGHVS and CDR2 FNYEAQ. The CDR3 sequence: CASSLGAGLTYEQYF. CDR3 nucleotides: TGTGCCAGCAGCTTAGGGGCGGGGTTGACCTACGAGCAGTACTTC. Using reference TRBV7-6 and TRBJ2-7 for the parts outside the CDR3, the full variable domain is GAGVSQSPRYKVTKRGQDVALRCDPISGHVSLYWYRQALGQGPEFLTYFNYEAQQDKSGLPNDRFSAERPEGSISTLTIQRTEQRDSAMYRCASSLGAGLTYEQYFGPGTRLTVT.

This chain uses TRBV15 with TRBJ2-6; maybe TRBD1 (8 bases). The CDR3 has 16 amino acids. CDR1 is LNHNV, CDR2 YYDKDF, per germline (reference sequence). V was clipped by 9 bases and J by 0 bases, with 15 bases between them. CDR3 coding DNA: TGTGCCACAGCACAGGGGGGGAGCTCTGGGGCCAACGTCCTGACTTTC. Encoded protein: CATAQGGSSGANVLTF.

CDR3 sequence (DNA): TGTGCCATCAGAGCCACGGGACTAGCGGGGGGTGGCGAGCAGTACTTC. It is translated as CAIRATGLAGGGEQYF. This rearrangement joins TRBV10-3 to TRBJ2-7; 15 nucleotides align to TRBD2. The CDR3 runs to 16 residues. V lost 6 bases to trimming and J lost 6 bases; unmatched junction nucleotides: 9. CDR1 is ENHRY and CDR2 is SYGVKD in the germline V gene.

The CDR3 loop is CASSPTPPDGHTEAFF. In DNA form, the CDR3 reads TGTGCCAGCAGCCCCACCCCCCCCGACGGACACACTGAAGCTTTCTTT. V gene TRBV7-9 combines with J gene TRBJ1-1; D uncertain. Germline loops: CDR1 SEHNR, CDR2 FQNEAQ (reference sequence). There are 16 residues in the CDR3. Trimming pared 5 bases from V and 3 bases from J, leaving 19 bases between.

The V and J genes are TRBV6-6 and TRBJ1-5; tentative D call: TRBD1 (5 bases). The germline V and J ends were trimmed by 10 bases and 7 bases, with 20 bases remaining between them. Germline V lookup: CDR1 MNHNY, CDR2 SVGAGI (reference sequence). The length of the CDR3 is 14 residues. The DNA for the CDR3 is TGTGCCACCTCAAGGCAAGGTAACAGGCAGCCCCAGCATTTT. Encoded protein: CATSRQGNRQPQHF.

The chain combines TRBV7-9 with TRBJ1-1; 10 bases map to TRBD1. Trimming cost V 4 bases and J 5 bases; bases outside gene matches: 13. The germline gives CDR1 SEHNR, CDR2 FQNEAQ (reference sequence). This CDR3 is built from 17 residues. The chain's CDR3 is CASSSRQGAPRDTEAFF. CDR3 coding DNA: TGTGCCAGCAGCTCCCGACAGGGGGCCCCCAGGGATACTGAAGCTTTCTTT.

The rearrangement uses TRBV5-1 and TRBJ2-7, with D hard to call. The CDR3 length is 12 residues. V lost 1 base and J lost 1, with 3 bases in between. Germline CDR1 and CDR2: SGHRS and YFSETQ. CDR3 residues: CASSLRSYEQYV. In DNA, the CDR3 is TGCGCCAGCAGCTTGCGGTCCTACGAGCAGTACGTC.

V and J are TRBV11-3 and TRBJ2-1; D ambiguous. CDR1 is SGHNT and CDR2 is YENEEA in the germline V gene. The ends were cut back, 3 bases at V and 8 bases at J, with 5 bases in the middle. CDR3 length: 11 amino acids. The CDR3 DNA reads as TGTGCCAGCAGCTTTCACGATGAGCAGTTCTTC. This translates into CASSFHDEQFF.

This clone appeared once. The CDR3 DNA sequence: TGTGCCTGGGGTAGACACGGGGGGTATGGCTACACCTTC. Protein sequence: CAWGRHGGYGYTF. The gene calls are TRBV30 and TRBJ1-2, with D perhaps TRBD1 (5 bases). Germline V gene lookup returns CDR1 GTSNPN and CDR2 SVGIG (reference sequence). The CDR3 runs to 13 residues. V dropped 5 bases and J dropped 5 bases, with 15 bases sitting between them. Looking up the rest from reference TRBV30 and TRBJ1-2 gives the full variable domain: SQTIHQWPATLVQPVGSPLSLECTVEGTSNPNLYWYRQAAGRGLQLLFYSVGIGQISSEVPQNLSASRPQDRQFILSSKKLLLSDSGFYLCAWGRHGGYGYTFGSGTRLTVV.

A remark on this clone: The same CDR3 also results from other DNA sequences found in this sample. The V and J genes are TRBV7-2 and TRBJ1-1; D is ambiguous. The V gene lost 6 bases and the J gene lost 5 bases, with 16 bases spanning the gap. The CDR3 contains 14 residues. From germline, CDR1 is SGHTA and CDR2 FQGNSA. The CDR3 sequence: CASRVKSDRTEAFF. DNA of the CDR3: TGTGCCAGCAGGGTCAAGAGTGATAGGACTGAAGCTTTCTTT. Supplemented by reference TRBV7-2 and TRBJ1-1, the full variable domain reads GAGVSQSPSNKVTEKGKDVELRCDPISGHTALYWYRQSLGQGLEFLIYFQGNSAPDKSGLPSDRFSAERTGGSVSTLTIQRTQQEDSAVYLCASRVKSDRTEAFFGQGTRLTVV.

The chain combines TRBV6-5 with TRBJ2-1, with D unclear. Trimming removed 0 bases at V and 7 bases at J, with 7 bases between. CDR1 MNHEY and CDR2 SVGAGI come from the germline V gene. CDR3 length equals 13 residues. DNA for the CDR3: TGTGCCAGCAGTTACTCCCCTTTGAATGAGCAGTTCTTC. It is translated as CASSYSPLNEQFF.

CDR3 loop: CASSPGRNRPTLGETQYF. Written as DNA, the CDR3 is TGCGCCAGCAGCCCTGGAAGAAACAGGCCAACTTTAGGGGAGACCCAGTACTTC. The rearrangement uses TRBV5-1 and TRBJ2-5; a possible D gene is TRBD1 (5 bases). The V and J ends lost 4 bases and 5 bases respectively, with 27 bases between them. In germline, CDR1 is SGHRS, CDR2 YFSETQ. This CDR3 contains 18 residues.

This clone was seen once. The chain recombines TRBV2 with TRBJ1-5, with D unclear. Trimming took off 4 bases at V and 7 bases at J, with 14 bases between the two ends. The germline V gene has CDR1 SNHLY and CDR2 FYNNEI. CDR3 length equals 14 residues. CDR3 sequence: CASSATLLYQPQHF. For the CDR3, the DNA is TGTGCCAGCAGTGCGACTCTACTATACCAGCCCCAGCATTTT.